This T cell receptor (beta chain) was captured by sequencing in a study of cytomegalovirus exposure and HLA in healthy donors. Findings and limits, study-wide: With high specificity and sensitivity, the classifier reportedly diagnosed cytomegalovirus status. As a later analysis showed, several of the most significant clusters appeared to be linked to common viral pathogens. For TCR beta chains, V- and J-gene trimming was later linked to a missense DCLRE1C variant.

In the PCR, 60 Vbeta and 13 Jbeta primers were used. Sequenced by immunoSEQ multiplex PCR; TCRdb stores in-frame clones only, minus some. The sample gives about 140,000 clones, around 79% of which show up once; roughly 0.87% is in the top ten. Points on this clone: Its antigen is still unknown.

The sequencing sample was made of PBMCs. The receptor was derived from a man aged 18 to 29 in good health and CMV-seronegative.

The CDR3 nucleotides read TGCGCCAGCAGTCCCAACTTGGAGGGAGGAACTGAAGCTTTCTTT. This translates into CASSPNLEGGTEAFF. This chain links TRBV23-1 with TRBJ1-1; no clear D. TRBV23-1 qualifies as an ORF whose function is uncertain. The ends were cut back, 4 bases at V and 5 bases at J, with 17 bases in the middle. This CDR3 has 15 amino acids.